This TCR beta chain was profiled in a study of CD8 T cells in ankylosing spondylitis. Study outcomes and limitations: Prior literature has documented some motif variants in synovial fluid and blood from reactive arthritis. Reportedly, matched ankylosing spondylitis synovial fluid was significantly enriched for disease-linked clones.

About this clonotype: Its matching antigen is unknown.

Molecular-barcoded quantitative 5'-RACE produced these TCR beta libraries. TCRdb redid the calling of the 5' RACE reads with MiXCR, one entry per CDR3 protein. The sample records under 300,000 distinct CDR3 sequences, more than 15% being singletons. CDR3 length: 13 amino acids. The germline V gene encodes CDR1 MGHRA and CDR2 YSYEKL. V was pared by 0 bases and J by 3 bases, with 6 bases between. The material sequenced was blood, either unsorted or a sorted T cell fraction (not recorded which). The TCR originated in a male donor with ankylosing spondylitis or in good health (not recorded which). The V and J genes are TRBV4-1 and TRBJ2-7; D is unresolved. The chain's CDR3 is CASSQEHLYEQYF. Written as DNA, the CDR3 is TGCGCCAGCAGCCAAGAGCACCTCTACGAGCAGTACTTC.